This T cell receptor beta chain is drawn from a study of T cell responses to AZD1222 COVID-19 vaccine. Study-wide context: Timing groups of about 4 and about 12 weeks for second doses were pooled. Broader study findings: Spike-specific TCRs gained breadth and depth after people received two AZD1222 doses. It was only after the peak T cell response that any repertoires were sampled.

Regarding this clone: Its target is not known.

The table came from immunoSEQ multiplex PCR; TCRdb's copy has only in-frame clones and leaves some out. The table records 95,000 to 150,000 clones, approximately 85% of them present only once. CDR1 is LGHDT, CDR2 YNNKEL, per germline (reference sequence). V lost 1 base to trimming and J lost 2 bases, with 15 bases between them. This CDR3 comprises 16 residues. The receptor's source is an adult in good health. The sample consisted of peripheral blood, taken on day 0 of AZD1222 vaccination. The chain is built from TRBV3-1 (or the pseudogene TRBV3-2) and TRBJ2-7, with a tentative D call TRBD1 (6 bases). The CDR3 region has the DNA TGTGCCAGCAGCCAAGTAACCCACAGGGAACCCTACGAGCAGTACTTC. Translation: CASSQVTHREPYEQYF.